A selection of T cell receptor beta chains follows, all from one sample in a study of blood T cells in healthy people across ages. TCRdb re-derived calls from the 5' RACE reads in MiXCR, one entry per CDR3 protein. The data contain roughly 800,000 distinct CDR3 sequences, 36% of them singletons. The specimen sequenced was blood. The receptors shown here come from a man aged 18 to 35 in good health. CDR3s include the opening cysteine and the closing phenylalanine or tryptophan. D genes are given only for firm matches. Clone size is stated in some rows and not others, as once, few, many or a class when expanded.

J gene: TRBJ2-3
V gene: TRBV7-2
clone size: -
D gene: TRBD2
CDR3 protein: CASNSGPLAGRAQYF
CDR3 DNA: TGTGCCAGCAACTCCGGGCCCTTAGCGGGAAGGGCGCAGTATTTT

J gene: TRBJ1-5
V gene: TRBV5-6
clone size: -
D gene: -
CDR3 protein: CASSQTRRDNQPQHF
CDR3 DNA: TGTGCCAGCAGCCAGACCCGGAGGGATAATCAGCCCCAGCATTTT

J gene: TRBJ2-1
V gene: TRBV28
clone size: -
D gene: -
CDR3 protein: CASSFTQSIDWDEQFF
CDR3 DNA: TGTGCCAGCAGTTTCACCCAGTCTATCGATTGGGATGAGCAGTTCTTC

J gene: TRBJ1-2
V gene: TRBV10-3
clone size: -
D gene: -
CDR3 protein: CAISGGEDYGYTF
CDR3 DNA: TGTGCCATCAGTGGAGGTGAGGACTATGGCTACACCTTC

J gene: TRBJ1-6
V gene: TRBV20-1
clone size: many
D gene: -
CDR3 protein: CSALGGRNNSPLHF
CDR3 DNA: TGCAGTGCCCTCGGCGGCCGCAATAATTCACCCCTCCACTTT

J gene: TRBJ1-2
V gene: TRBV10-3
clone size: -
D gene: -
CDR3 protein: CAISGPYGYTF
CDR3 DNA: TGTGCCATCAGTGGCCCCTATGGCTACACCTTC

J gene: TRBJ2-7
V gene: TRBV27
clone size: -
D gene: TRBD1
CDR3 protein: CASRSETGLYNEQYF
CDR3 DNA: TGTGCCAGCAGATCAGAGACAGGGTTATACAATGAGCAGTACTTC

J gene: TRBJ1-1
V gene: TRBV20-1
clone size: few
D gene: TRBD1
CDR3 protein: CSARVPGGNLNTEAFF
CDR3 DNA: TGCAGTGCTAGAGTCCCAGGGGGTAATCTGAACACTGAAGCTTTCTTT

J gene: TRBJ1-6
V gene: TRBV7-2
clone size: -
D gene: -
CDR3 protein: CASSPMLRDSPLHF
CDR3 DNA: TGTGCCAGCAGCCCCATGCTCAGGGATTCACCCCTCCACTTT

J gene: TRBJ2-3
V gene: TRBV11-3
clone size: -
D gene: -
CDR3 protein: CASSHTVGPGDTQYF
CDR3 DNA: TGTGCCAGCAGCCATACGGTCGGACCCGGGGATACGCAGTATTTT

J gene: TRBJ2-3
V gene: TRBV7-2
clone size: -
D gene: -
CDR3 protein: CASSPPMDSRDTQYF
CDR3 DNA: TGTGCCAGCAGCCCACCCATGGACTCCCGAGATACGCAGTATTTT

J gene: TRBJ1-1
V gene: TRBV25-1
clone size: few
D gene: TRBD1
CDR3 protein: CASSDLTGGESEAFF
CDR3 DNA: TGTGCCAGCAGTGATCTTACAGGGGGCGAGAGTGAAGCTTTCTTT

J gene: TRBJ2-7
V gene: TRBV7-2
clone size: -
D gene: -
CDR3 protein: CASSLEFYEQYF
CDR3 DNA: TGTGCCAGCAGCTTGGAGTTTTACGAGCAGTACTTC

J gene: TRBJ2-5
V gene: TRBV7-9
clone size: many
D gene: -
CDR3 protein: CASSFTVRETQYF
CDR3 DNA: TGTGCCAGCAGCTTTACGGTCCGAGAGACCCAGTACTTC

J gene: TRBJ2-3
V gene: TRBV20-1
clone size: few
D gene: -
CDR3 protein: CSASWDSKQYF
CDR3 DNA: TGCAGTGCTAGTTGGGACTCCAAGCAGTATTTT

J gene: TRBJ2-3
V gene: TRBV2
clone size: many
D gene: TRBD2
CDR3 protein: CASSDAENTSGDTDTQYF
CDR3 DNA: TGTGCCAGCAGTGATGCCGAAAACACTAGCGGGGACACAGATACGCAGTATTTT

J gene: TRBJ2-7
V gene: TRBV4-2
clone size: few
D gene: TRBD2
CDR3 protein: CASSQVQGLANEQYF
CDR3 DNA: TGTGCCAGCAGCCAAGTTCAGGGACTAGCGAATGAGCAGTACTTC

J gene: TRBJ2-1
V gene: TRBV6-2/TRBV6-3
clone size: -
D gene: TRBD1
CDR3 protein: CASSYTTGEFNEQFF
CDR3 DNA: TGTGCCAGCAGTTACACGACAGGGGAGTTCAATGAGCAGTTCTTC

J gene: TRBJ2-6
V gene: TRBV4-3
clone size: -
D gene: -
CDR3 protein: CASSQGRASGANVLTF
CDR3 DNA: TGCGCCAGCAGCCAAGGGCGGGCCTCTGGGGCCAACGTCCTGACTTTC

J gene: TRBJ2-3
V gene: TRBV5-5
clone size: -
D gene: -
CDR3 protein: CANSLQTLGMDTQYF
CDR3 DNA: TGTGCCAACAGCTTACAGACTCTCGGTATGGATACGCAGTATTTT

J gene: TRBJ1-5
V gene: TRBV15
clone size: few
D gene: -
CDR3 protein: CATSRDKTAGQPQHF
CDR3 DNA: TGTGCCACCAGCAGAGATAAGACAGCTGGGCAGCCCCAGCATTTT

J gene: TRBJ1-3
V gene: TRBV11-2
clone size: -
D gene: TRBD1
CDR3 protein: CASSPLTGRNTIYF
CDR3 DNA: TGTGCCAGCAGCCCCCTGACAGGGAGAAACACCATATATTTT

J gene: TRBJ2-1
V gene: TRBV7-2
clone size: many
D gene: -
CDR3 protein: CASSLEWGPWGNEQFF
CDR3 DNA: TGTGCCAGCAGCTTAGAGTGGGGACCCTGGGGAAATGAGCAGTTCTTC

J gene: TRBJ2-5
V gene: TRBV6-6
clone size: -
D gene: -
CDR3 protein: CASSRPGRETQYF
CDR3 DNA: TGTGCCAGCAGCCGCCCCGGCCGGGAGACCCAGTACTTC

J gene: TRBJ2-5
V gene: TRBV12-3/TRBV12-4
clone size: few
D gene: TRBD2
CDR3 protein: CASRGTSGGLQTQYF
CDR3 DNA: TGTGCCAGCAGGGGGACTAGCGGGGGCCTTCAGACCCAGTACTTC

J gene: TRBJ1-2
V gene: TRBV7-9
clone size: -
D gene: -
CDR3 protein: CASSPDVYNYGYTF
CDR3 DNA: TGTGCCAGCAGCCCAGACGTCTACAACTATGGCTACACCTTC

J gene: TRBJ2-1
V gene: TRBV7-9
clone size: few
D gene: -
CDR3 protein: CASQSGAGEQFF
CDR3 DNA: TGTGCCAGCCAATCTGGGGCAGGTGAGCAGTTCTTC

J gene: TRBJ2-3
V gene: TRBV20-1
clone size: -
D gene: -
CDR3 protein: CRARGGGDTQYF
CDR3 DNA: TGCAGGGCTAGAGGGGGGGGCGATACGCAGTATTTT

J gene: TRBJ2-7
V gene: TRBV7-2
clone size: -
D gene: TRBD1
CDR3 protein: CATQVRDSSYNEQYF
CDR3 DNA: TGTGCCACCCAGGTCCGGGACAGCTCCTACAATGAGCAGTACTTC

J gene: TRBJ2-7
V gene: TRBV5-1
clone size: -
D gene: -
CDR3 protein: CASSPNAGSREQYF
CDR3 DNA: TGCGCCAGCAGCCCTAACGCGGGGTCACGCGAGCAGTACTTC

J gene: TRBJ2-7
V gene: TRBV5-5
clone size: few
D gene: TRBD1
CDR3 protein: CASSLAPPGQALYEQYF
CDR3 DNA: TGTGCCAGCAGCTTGGCGCCCCCGGGACAGGCCCTCTACGAGCAGTACTTC

J gene: TRBJ2-5
V gene: TRBV29-1
clone size: -
D gene: -
CDR3 protein: CSGPGGLGETQYF
CDR3 DNA: TGCAGCGGGCCGGGTGGGCTTGGAGAGACCCAGTACTTC

J gene: TRBJ2-4
V gene: TRBV2
clone size: few
D gene: TRBD2
CDR3 protein: CASSERGLAGRVAKNIQYF
CDR3 DNA: TGTGCCAGCAGTGAACGTGGTCTAGCGGGTAGAGTAGCCAAAAACATTCAGTACTTC

J gene: TRBJ2-3
V gene: TRBV29-1
clone size: many
D gene: TRBD1
CDR3 protein: CSVPTGGSDTQYF
CDR3 DNA: TGCAGCGTTCCGACAGGGGGATCAGATACGCAGTATTTT

J gene: TRBJ1-1
V gene: TRBV20-1
clone size: -
D gene: -
CDR3 protein: CSASTLRENTEAFF
CDR3 DNA: TGCAGTGCTAGCACACTGAGAGAGAACACTGAAGCTTTCTTT

J gene: TRBJ2-3
V gene: TRBV28
clone size: -
D gene: -
CDR3 protein: CASRDTRTAWDTQYF
CDR3 DNA: TGTGCCAGCAGAGACACACGGACGGCGTGGGATACGCAGTATTTT

J gene: TRBJ1-2
V gene: TRBV12-3/TRBV12-4
clone size: few
D gene: TRBD1
CDR3 protein: CASGTQGAYGYTF
CDR3 DNA: TGTGCCAGCGGTACCCAGGGGGCTTATGGCTACACCTTC

J gene: TRBJ2-7
V gene: TRBV24-1
clone size: -
D gene: -
CDR3 protein: CATSDLETENSYEQYF
CDR3 DNA: TGTGCCACCAGTGATTTGGAGACAGAGAACTCCTACGAGCAGTACTTC

J gene: TRBJ2-7
V gene: TRBV4-3
clone size: -
D gene: -
CDR3 protein: CASSQEIGGTPYNGQYF
CDR3 DNA: TGCGCCAGCAGCCAAGAGATTGGAGGGACGCCCTACAATGGGCAGTACTTC

J gene: TRBJ1-2
V gene: TRBV18
clone size: few
D gene: -
CDR3 protein: CASSPGDRRDYGYTF
CDR3 DNA: TGTGCCAGCTCACCGGGCGACCGGAGGGACTATGGCTACACCTTC

J gene: TRBJ2-1
V gene: TRBV7-9
clone size: -
D gene: -
CDR3 protein: CASSSAGWQFF
CDR3 DNA: TGTGCCAGCAGCTCGGCGGGATGGCAGTTCTTC

J gene: TRBJ1-4
V gene: TRBV4-3
clone size: few
D gene: -
CDR3 protein: CASSQDRFGRTNEKLFF
CDR3 DNA: TGCGCCAGCAGCCAAGATCGGTTCGGCAGAACGAATGAAAAACTGTTTTTT

J gene: TRBJ1-5
V gene: TRBV10-3
clone size: -
D gene: -
CDR3 protein: CATSSYSNQPQHF
CDR3 DNA: TGTGCCACCTCGAGCTATAGCAATCAGCCCCAGCATTTT

J gene: TRBJ2-7
V gene: TRBV3-1
clone size: -
D gene: TRBD2
CDR3 protein: CASSQSSPRGDFGEQYF
CDR3 DNA: TGTGCCAGCAGCCAATCCTCTCCGCGGGGGGATTTCGGCGAGCAGTACTTC

J gene: TRBJ1-4
V gene: TRBV6-6
clone size: many
D gene: TRBD1
CDR3 protein: CATFRGQENEKLFF
CDR3 DNA: TGTGCCACCTTTAGGGGACAGGAGAATGAAAAACTGTTTTTT

J gene: TRBJ2-7
V gene: TRBV5-1
clone size: few
D gene: TRBD1
CDR3 protein: CASNLGTASSYEQYF
CDR3 DNA: TGCGCCAGCAACCTCGGGACAGCGAGCTCCTACGAGCAGTACTTC

J gene: TRBJ2-3
V gene: TRBV5-1
clone size: -
D gene: -
CDR3 protein: CASSPGLWDTDTQYF
CDR3 DNA: TGCGCCAGCAGCCCCGGGCTATGGGACACAGATACGCAGTATTTT

J gene: TRBJ2-1
V gene: TRBV6-2/TRBV6-3
clone size: -
D gene: -
CDR3 protein: CASSQTAEGPYNEQFF
CDR3 DNA: TGTGCCAGCAGCCAAACAGCGGAGGGGCCCTACAATGAGCAGTTCTTC

J gene: TRBJ2-3
V gene: TRBV12-3/TRBV12-4
clone size: -
D gene: -
CDR3 protein: CASSFSASDSTDTQYF
CDR3 DNA: TGTGCCAGCAGTTTTTCCGCTAGCGACAGCACAGATACGCAGTATTTT

J gene: TRBJ2-1
V gene: TRBV20-1
clone size: -
D gene: TRBD2
CDR3 protein: CSARASGAGEQFF
CDR3 DNA: TGCAGTGCTAGGGCTAGCGGGGCGGGTGAGCAGTTCTTC